The 25 T cell receptor beta chains below all came from one sample that was sequenced in a study of CXCR3-negative and CXCR3-positive naive CD8 T cells. The study made its TRB cDNA libraries by 5' RACE, adding UMI labels. TCRdb re-called the 5' RACE reads; one entry per CDR3 protein, DNA not given. The sample has approximately 40,000 distinct CDR3 sequences, and its top ten clones hold about 15%. Material for sequencing was memory CD8+ T cells from blood. The receptors derive from a human donor in good health. Some clones in this sample may be carry-over from other donors' samples.

V gene TRBV10-3 combines with J gene TRBJ2-7. In germline, CDR1 is ENHRY, CDR2 SYGVKD. The length of the CDR3 is 14 residues. The CDR3 spells CAISEDGGSYEQYF.

The chain uses TRBV6-2 or TRBV6-3 and TRBJ1-1; TCRdb outputs TRBD1, but without DNA this stays unchecked. This CDR3 comprises 13 residues. Germline loops: CDR1 MNHEY, CDR2 SVGEGT. CDR3 sequence: CASSFTGVTEAFF.

The chain is built from TRBV2 and TRBJ2-5; TCRdb reports TRBD1, a call that lacks DNA to check it against. The CDR3 sequence is 14 residues long. Germline CDR1 SNHLY, CDR2 FYNNEI. The CDR3 protein is CASRRQGSQETQYF.

This chain joins TRBV7-6 and TRBJ2-3. The CDR3 has 13 residues. Per germline, CDR1 SGHVS and CDR2 FNYEAQ. CDR3 sequence reads: CASSSTGTDTQYF.

This chain connects TRBV20-1 to TRBJ2-7; TCRdb indicates TRBD1, and absent DNA this call remains unverified. Germline V gene sequence: CDR1 DFQATT, CDR2 SNEGSKA (reference sequence). CDR3 length: 15 amino acids. This chain's CDR3 is CSASAGDRGLGEQYF.

The chain combines TRBV5-1 with TRBJ2-1. The CDR3 length is 12 residues. The germline gives CDR1 SGHRS, CDR2 YFSETQ. CDR3 sequence: CASSKGYNEQFF.

The gene calls are TRBV28 and TRBJ2-7; TCRdb's D call, TRBD1, is unchecked because there is no DNA. Germline values: CDR1 MDHEN, CDR2 SYDVKM. This CDR3 contains 14 residues. CDR3 residues: CASSGWAGVYEQYF.

This clonotype is deemed medium-sized (0.01 to 0.1%) by its frequency. The rearrangement joins TRBV11-2 to TRBJ2-7; TCRdb lists TRBD1, though no DNA is available to test this call. CDR1 is SGHAT, CDR2 FQNNGV, per germline. The CDR3 is made up of 15 amino acids. The CDR3 reads CASSFLSGSPNEQYF.

This chain joins TRBV20-1 and TRBJ2-2; without DNA, the TCRdb call of TRBD2 cannot be checked. Per the germline V gene, CDR1 is DFQATT and CDR2 is SNEGSKA (reference sequence). This CDR3 is 16 amino acids long. CDR3 in amino acids: CSARDLAGGETGELFF.

CDR3 region: CASSGANTEAFF. The rearrangement links TRBV28 to TRBJ1-1. Germline assignment: CDR1 MDHEN and CDR2 SYDVKM. CDR3 size: 12 residues.

The rearrangement uses TRBV27 and TRBJ2-1; the TCRdb D gene call, TRBD2, has no DNA to confirm it. From germline, CDR1 is MNHEY and CDR2 SMNVEV (reference sequence). The CDR3 loop spans 16 amino acids. The chain's CDR3 is CASSLDPGLAGDEQFF.

The V and J genes are TRBV6-5 and TRBJ2-7; without DNA, the TCRdb call of TRBD2 cannot be checked. The CDR3 is 14 amino acids. Germline V gives CDR1 MNHEY, CDR2 SVGAGI. The CDR3 region is CASSATSGSYEQYF.

V and J are TRBV28 and TRBJ2-5; TCRdb reports TRBD1, a call that lacks DNA to check it against. This CDR3 spans 15 amino acids. Germline V lookup: CDR1 MDHEN, CDR2 SYDVKM. The CDR3 reads CASSLKGALGETQYF. The full variable domain, rest sourced from reference TRBV28 and TRBJ2-5, is DVKVTQSSRYLVKRTGEKVFLECVQDMDHENMFWYRQDPGLGLRLIYFSYDVKMKEKGDIPEGYSVSREKKERFSLILESASTNQTSMYLCASSLKGALGETQYFGPGTRLLVL.

The chain joins TRBV7-6 to TRBJ2-7; TCRdb returns TRBD2, unconfirmable since there is no DNA. Germline CDR1 SGHVS, CDR2 FNYEAQ. The CDR3 runs 13 residues. The CDR3 reads CASSRSGNYEQYF.

J is TRBJ2-2 and V is TRBV29-1. The CDR3 consists of 15 residues. CDR1 is SQVTM and CDR2 is ANQGSEA in the germline V gene. The CDR3 is CSVEDQDLPTGELFF.

The chain carries TRBV7-9 and TRBJ1-5; the D call from TCRdb, TRBD1, cannot be confirmed without DNA. This CDR3 spans 16 amino acids. Germline V lookup: CDR1 SEHNR, CDR2 FQNEAQ (reference sequence). CDR3 amino acids: CASSLAGRGTNQPQHF.

The chain recombines TRBV4-2 with TRBJ2-1; the TCRdb D gene call, TRBD1, has no DNA to confirm it. Looked up from germline, CDR1 is LGHNA and CDR2 is YNFKEQ. The CDR3 has 15 amino acids. The CDR3 region is CASSQEETGGNEQFF.

V is TRBV29-1 and J is TRBJ2-2; TCRdb selects TRBD1, and the lack of DNA leaves this call unchecked. The CDR3 loop spans 13 amino acids. Germline V gene lookup returns CDR1 SQVTM and CDR2 ANQGSEA. The CDR3 reads CSGTGVWTGELFF.

V usage is TRBV6-2 or TRBV6-3 and J usage is TRBJ2-6; TCRdb proposes TRBD1, but this gene call is untestable without DNA. There are 14 residues in the CDR3. Germline V gene lookup returns CDR1 MNHEY and CDR2 SVGEGT. The CDR3 reads CASSPEGESNVLTF.

Here the CDR3 reads CASSLSGLADTDTQYF. The chain couples TRBV7-6 to TRBJ2-3; TCRdb's D gene call, TRBD2, goes unchecked for lack of DNA. The CDR3 has 16 amino acids. Germline CDR1 SGHVS, CDR2 FNYEAQ.

This chain joins TRBV12-3 or TRBV12-4 and TRBJ2-5. This CDR3 region has 14 residues. CDR3: CASNQQPIQETQYF.

J is TRBJ2-3 and V is TRBV6-4; lacking DNA, the TRBD1 call made by TCRdb goes unchecked. The germline gives CDR1 MRHNA, CDR2 SNTAGT. The CDR3 totals 17 residues. CDR3: CASRPSGSGDYTDTQYF.

This rearrangement joins TRBV27 to TRBJ1-1. This CDR3 has 17 residues. The germline V gene has CDR1 MNHEY and CDR2 SMNVEV (reference sequence). The CDR3 region is CASSLSGGAHLNTEAFF.

The rearrangement links TRBV9 to TRBJ1-1; TCRdb proposes TRBD1, but this gene call is untestable without DNA. CDR1 is SGDLS, CDR2 YYNGEE, per germline. CDR3 length equals 15 residues. The CDR3 reads CASQAGTGGNTEAFF.

The chain links TRBV4-3 to TRBJ2-1; TCRdb outputs TRBD2, but without DNA this stays unchecked. CDR1 is LGHNA, CDR2 YSLEER, per germline. The CDR3 is 18 residues long. The CDR3 is CASSQEGGGGASYNEQFF.